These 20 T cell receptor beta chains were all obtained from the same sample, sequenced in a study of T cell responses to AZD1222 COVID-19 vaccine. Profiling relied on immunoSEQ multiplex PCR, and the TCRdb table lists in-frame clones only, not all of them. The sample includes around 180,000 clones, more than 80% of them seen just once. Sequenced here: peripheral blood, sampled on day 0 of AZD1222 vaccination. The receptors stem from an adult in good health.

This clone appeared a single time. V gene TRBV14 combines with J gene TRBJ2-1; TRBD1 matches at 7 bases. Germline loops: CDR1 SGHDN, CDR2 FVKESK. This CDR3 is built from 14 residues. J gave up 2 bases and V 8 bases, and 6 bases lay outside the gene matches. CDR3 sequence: CASAWGTAYNEQFF. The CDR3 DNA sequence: TGTGCCAGCGCCTGGGGGACAGCCTACAATGAGCAGTTCTTC.

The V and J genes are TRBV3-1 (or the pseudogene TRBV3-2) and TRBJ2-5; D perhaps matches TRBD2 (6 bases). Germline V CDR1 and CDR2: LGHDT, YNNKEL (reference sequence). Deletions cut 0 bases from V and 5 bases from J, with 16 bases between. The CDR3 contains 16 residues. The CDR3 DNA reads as TGTGCCAGCAGCCAAGAGAGGTTAGCGGTCCCGGAGACCCAGTACTTC. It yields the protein CASSQERLAVPETQYF.

The CDR3 loop is CASSLAAGTFGSYEQYF. The CDR3 DNA is TGTGCCAGCAGCTTAGCGGCGGGGACGTTTGGGTCCTACGAGCAGTACTTC. The chain joins TRBV7-2 to TRBJ2-7, with a weak D call TRBD2 (6 bases). There are 17 residues in the CDR3. The germline gives CDR1 SGHTA, CDR2 FQGNSA. V lost 0 bases, J lost 1 base, and 16 bases lay in between. Supplemented by reference TRBV7-2 and TRBJ2-7, the full variable domain reads GAGVSQSPSNKVTEKGKDVELRCDPISGHTALYWYRQSLGQGLEFLIYFQGNSAPDKSGLPSDRFSAERTGGSVSTLTIQRTQQEDSAVYLCASSLAAGTFGSYEQYFGPGTRLTVT.

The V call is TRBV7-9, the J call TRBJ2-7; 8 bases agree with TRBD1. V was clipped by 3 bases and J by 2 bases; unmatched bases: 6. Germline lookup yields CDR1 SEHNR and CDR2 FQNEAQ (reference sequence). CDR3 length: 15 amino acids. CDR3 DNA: TGTGCCAGCAGCTTTAATGGACAGGGACCCTACGAGCAGTACGTC. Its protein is CASSFNGQGPYEQYV.

The CDR3 loop reads CASSYLGDPWDEQFF. The CDR3 bases are TGTGCCAGCAGTTACCTGGGGGACCCTTGGGATGAGCAGTTCTTC. This chain uses TRBV6-6 with TRBJ2-1; possibly TRBD1 or TRBD2 for D (5 bases each). This CDR3 spans 15 amino acids. CDR1 and CDR2 (germline): MNHNY, SVGAGI (reference sequence). Deletions cut 2 bases from V and 8 bases from J, with 16 bases between.

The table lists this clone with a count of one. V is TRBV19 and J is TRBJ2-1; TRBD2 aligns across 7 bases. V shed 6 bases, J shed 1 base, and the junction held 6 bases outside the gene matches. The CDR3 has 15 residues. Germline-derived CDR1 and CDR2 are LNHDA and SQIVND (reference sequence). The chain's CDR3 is CASSKSGDSYNEQFF. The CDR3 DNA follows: TGTGCCAGTAGCAAGAGCGGGGATTCCTACAATGAGCAGTTCTTC.

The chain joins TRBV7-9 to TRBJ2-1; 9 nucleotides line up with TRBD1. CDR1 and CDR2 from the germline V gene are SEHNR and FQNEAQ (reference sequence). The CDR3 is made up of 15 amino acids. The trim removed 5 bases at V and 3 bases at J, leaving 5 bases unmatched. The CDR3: CASSPQGANYNEQFF. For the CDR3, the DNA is TGTGCCAGCAGCCCACAGGGGGCCAACTACAATGAGCAGTTCTTC.

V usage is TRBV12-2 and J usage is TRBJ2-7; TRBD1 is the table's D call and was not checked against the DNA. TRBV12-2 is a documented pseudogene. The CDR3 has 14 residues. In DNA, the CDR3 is TGTGCAAGTCGCTTAATGGACAGCCGCTACGAGCAGTACGTC. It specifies CASRLMDSRYEQYV.

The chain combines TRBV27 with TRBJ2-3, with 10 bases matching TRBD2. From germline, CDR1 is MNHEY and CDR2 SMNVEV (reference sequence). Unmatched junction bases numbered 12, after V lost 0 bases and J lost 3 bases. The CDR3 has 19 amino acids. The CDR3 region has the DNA TGTGCCAGCAGTTTATCGGGATATATAGCGGGGGGCCTTACAGATACGCAGTATTTT. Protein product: CASSLSGYIAGGLTDTQYF.

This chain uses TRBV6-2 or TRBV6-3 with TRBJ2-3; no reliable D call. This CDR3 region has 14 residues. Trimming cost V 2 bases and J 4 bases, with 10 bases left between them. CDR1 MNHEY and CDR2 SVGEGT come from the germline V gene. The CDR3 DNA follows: TGTGCCAGCAGTTACCCGCTTGGGTCAGATACGCAGTATTTT. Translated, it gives CASSYPLGSDTQYF.

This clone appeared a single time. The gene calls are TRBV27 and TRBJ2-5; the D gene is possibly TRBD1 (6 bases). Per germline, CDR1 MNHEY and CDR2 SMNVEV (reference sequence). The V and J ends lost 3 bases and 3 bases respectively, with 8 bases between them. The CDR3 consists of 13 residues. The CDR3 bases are TGTGCCAGCAGTTTCGGACAGAAAGAGACCCAGTACTTC. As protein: CASSFGQKETQYF.

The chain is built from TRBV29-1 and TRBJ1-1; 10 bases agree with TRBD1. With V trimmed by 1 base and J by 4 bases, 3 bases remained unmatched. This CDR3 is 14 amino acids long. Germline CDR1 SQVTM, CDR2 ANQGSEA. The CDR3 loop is CSVEAGQGFTEAFF. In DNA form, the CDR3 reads TGCAGCGTTGAAGCGGGACAGGGGTTCACTGAAGCTTTCTTT.

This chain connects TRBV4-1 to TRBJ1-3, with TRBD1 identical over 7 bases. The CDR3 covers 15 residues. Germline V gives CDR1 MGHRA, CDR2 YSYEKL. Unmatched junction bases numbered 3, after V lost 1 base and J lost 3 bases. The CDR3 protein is CASSQVRDSGNTIYF. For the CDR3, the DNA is TGCGCCAGCAGCCAAGTCCGGGACAGTGGAAACACCATATATTTT.

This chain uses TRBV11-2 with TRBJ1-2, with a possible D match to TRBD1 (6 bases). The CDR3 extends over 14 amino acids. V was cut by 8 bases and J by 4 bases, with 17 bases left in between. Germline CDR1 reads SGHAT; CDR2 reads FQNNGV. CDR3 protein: CASSGGRQGYGYTF. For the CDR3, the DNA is TGTGCCAGCTCGGGGGGCAGGCAGGGCTATGGCTACACCTTC.

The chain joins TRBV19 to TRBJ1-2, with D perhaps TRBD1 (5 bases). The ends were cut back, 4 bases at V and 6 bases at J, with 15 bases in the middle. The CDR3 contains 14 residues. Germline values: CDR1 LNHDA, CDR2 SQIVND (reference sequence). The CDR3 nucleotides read TGTGCCAGTAGTACCCGGAGCGGGGCCGATGGCTACACCTTC. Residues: CASSTRSGADGYTF.

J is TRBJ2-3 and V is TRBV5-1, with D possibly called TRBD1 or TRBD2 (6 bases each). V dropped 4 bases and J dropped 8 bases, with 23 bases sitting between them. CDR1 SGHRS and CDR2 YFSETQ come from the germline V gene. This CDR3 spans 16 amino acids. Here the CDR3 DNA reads TGCGCCAGCAGCCTGGACGGGGGCACAGAACGGGTTACGCAGTATTTT. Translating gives CASSLDGGTERVTQYF.

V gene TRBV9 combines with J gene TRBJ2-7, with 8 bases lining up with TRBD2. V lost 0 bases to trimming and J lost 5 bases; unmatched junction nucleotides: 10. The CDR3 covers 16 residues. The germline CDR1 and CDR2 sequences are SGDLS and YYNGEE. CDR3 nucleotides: TGTGCCAGCAGCGTAGAGGTCGGGGGGGCCTACAACGAGCAGTACTTC. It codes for CASSVEVGGAYNEQYF.

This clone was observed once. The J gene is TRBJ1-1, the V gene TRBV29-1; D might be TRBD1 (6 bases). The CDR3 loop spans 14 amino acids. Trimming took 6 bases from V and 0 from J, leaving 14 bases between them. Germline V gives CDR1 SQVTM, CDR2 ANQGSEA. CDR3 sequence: CSVGGGDLNTEAFF. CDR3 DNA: TGCAGCGTAGGGGGAGGGGACCTGAACACTGAAGCTTTCTTT.

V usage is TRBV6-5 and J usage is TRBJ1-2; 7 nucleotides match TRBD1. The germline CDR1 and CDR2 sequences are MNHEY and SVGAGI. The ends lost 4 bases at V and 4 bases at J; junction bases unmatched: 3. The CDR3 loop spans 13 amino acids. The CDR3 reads CASSSRTGYGYTF. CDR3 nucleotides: TGTGCCAGCAGTTCCAGGACAGGCTATGGCTACACCTTC.

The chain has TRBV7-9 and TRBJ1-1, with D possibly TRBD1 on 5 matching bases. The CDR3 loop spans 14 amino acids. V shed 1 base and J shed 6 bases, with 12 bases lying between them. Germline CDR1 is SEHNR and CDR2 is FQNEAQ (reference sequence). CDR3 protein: CASSLGGGEAEAFF. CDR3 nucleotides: TGTGCCAGCAGCTTAGGAGGAGGGGAGGCTGAAGCTTTCTTT.